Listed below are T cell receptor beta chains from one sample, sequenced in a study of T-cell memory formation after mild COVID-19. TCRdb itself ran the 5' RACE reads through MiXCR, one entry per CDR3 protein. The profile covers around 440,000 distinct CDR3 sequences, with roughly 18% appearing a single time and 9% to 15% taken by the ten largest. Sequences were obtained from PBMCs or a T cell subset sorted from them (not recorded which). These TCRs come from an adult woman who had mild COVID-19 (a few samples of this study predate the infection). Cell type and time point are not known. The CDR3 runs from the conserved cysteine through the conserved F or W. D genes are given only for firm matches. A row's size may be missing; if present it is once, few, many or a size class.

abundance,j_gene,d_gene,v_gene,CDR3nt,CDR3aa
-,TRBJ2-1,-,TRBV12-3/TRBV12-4,TGTGCCAGCAGTAGCCGGGACGGGCGCGAGCAGTTCTTC,CASSSRDGREQFF
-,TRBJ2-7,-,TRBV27,TGTGCCAGCTGGGCCCGGGAGCACTACGAGCAGTACTTC,CASWAREHYEQYF
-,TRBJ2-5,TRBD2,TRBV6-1,TGTGCCAGCAGCGAACTAGCGGGGGGATCAGAGACCCAGTACTTC,CASSELAGGSETQYF
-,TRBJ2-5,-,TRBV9,TGTGCCAGCAGCCATTCGCCTGAGGGGGAAGAGACCCAGTACTTC,CASSHSPEGEETQYF
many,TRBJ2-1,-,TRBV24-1,TGTGCCACCAGTGATTTAGGGGGGGTCTACAATGAGCAGTTCTTC,CATSDLGGVYNEQFF
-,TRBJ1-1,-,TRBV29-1,TGCAGCGGGACTGAGCACACTGAAGCTTTCTTT,CSGTEHTEAFF
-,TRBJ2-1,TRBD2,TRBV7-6,TGTGCCAGCAGCTTTGGCCTAGCGGGACTGAATGAGCAGTTCTTC,CASSFGLAGLNEQFF
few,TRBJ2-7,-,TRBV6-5,TGTGCCAGCAGTCCGTCCATGTTCTCCTACGAGCAGTACTTC,CASSPSMFSYEQYF
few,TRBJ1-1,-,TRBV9,TGTGCCAGCAGCGTAGTAGGACGGGGGAACACTGAAGCTTTCTTT,CASSVVGRGNTEAFF
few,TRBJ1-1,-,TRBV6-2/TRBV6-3,TGTGCCGCGAAAGGCAGCGTGACAGTGAACACTGAAGCTTTCTTT,CAAKGSVTVNTEAFF
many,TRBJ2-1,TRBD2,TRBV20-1,TGCAGTGCTAGAGATTCCCGGACTAGCAATGAGCAGTTCTTC,CSARDSRTSNEQFF
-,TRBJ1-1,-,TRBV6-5,TGTGCCAGCAGACGGTGGCAGGGGAACACTGAAGCTTTCTTT,CASRRWQGNTEAFF
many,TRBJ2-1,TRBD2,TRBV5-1,TGCGCCAGCAGCTTCTACAGCGGGGGCCCCTACAATGAGCAGTTCTTC,CASSFYSGGPYNEQFF
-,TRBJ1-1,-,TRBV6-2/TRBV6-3,TGTGCCAGCAGGACTGCAGGGGCCAGCACTGAAGCTTTCTTT,CASRTAGASTEAFF
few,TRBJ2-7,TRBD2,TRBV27,TGTGCCAGCAGCCGAGCCACTAGCGGGAGTTCGGGAGAGCAGTACTTC,CASSRATSGSSGEQYF
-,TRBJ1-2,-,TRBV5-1,TGCGCCAGCAGCTTGGCAGGGGCCGTTTATGGCTACACCTTC,CASSLAGAVYGYTF
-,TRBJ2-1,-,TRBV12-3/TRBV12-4,TGTGCCAGCAGTTGGCCCGGTATGATCTCCTACAATGAGCAGTTCTTC,CASSWPGMISYNEQFF
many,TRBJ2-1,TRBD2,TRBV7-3,TGTGCCAGCAGCCCCAGTCGCGGGAGGGGCAATGAGCAGTTCTTC,CASSPSRGRGNEQFF
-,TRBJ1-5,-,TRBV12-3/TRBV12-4,TGTGCCAGCAGTATCGGACGGGATCAGCCCCAGCATTTT,CASSIGRDQPQHF
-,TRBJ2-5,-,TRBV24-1,TGTGCCACCAGTGATTTAAGCGAAGAGACCCAGTACTTC,CATSDLSEETQYF
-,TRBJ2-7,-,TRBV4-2,TGTGCCAGCAGCCCACGGGAGAGGAGCTACGAGCAGTACTTC,CASSPRERSYEQYF
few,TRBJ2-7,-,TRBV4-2,TGTGCCAGCAGCCAAGAACAGGGATCCGAGCAGTACTTC,CASSQEQGSEQYF
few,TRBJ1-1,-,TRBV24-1,TGTGCCACCAGCGATGGATCGAACACTGAAGCTTTCTTT,CATSDGSNTEAFF
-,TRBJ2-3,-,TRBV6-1,TGTGCCAGCATCCGGCAGTATGGGAAAGATACGCAGTATTTT,CASIRQYGKDTQYF
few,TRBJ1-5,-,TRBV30,TGTGCCTGGAGTGTACGCGGGGGCGGTCAGCCCCAGCATTTT,CAWSVRGGGQPQHF